The entry that follows covers one TCR beta chain sequence. What it binds is not known. The record originates from a study of radiation and T cells in renal cell carcinoma. The overall study: Nephrectomy followed 15 Gy stereotactic body radiation by 4 weeks.

The CDR3 consists of 15 residues. CDR1 and CDR2 from the germline V gene are SGHTA and FQGNSA. Losses at the gene ends were 5 bases for V and 6 bases for J; bases not matched to a gene: 9. The table came from immunoSEQ multiplex PCR; TCRdb's copy has only in-frame clones and leaves some out. The sample includes 130,000 to 150,000 clones, about 85% seen only once; the top ten take over 3.5%. Study results and limitations: Top tumor clonotypes rose in blood 2 weeks post-radiation, then contracted.

Noted time point: baseline pretreatment blood. This sample's treatment: 15 Gy SBRT to primary tumor, nephrectomy 4 weeks later. The tumor was a clear cell renal cell carcinoma. This TCR came from a woman in her 70s with renal cell carcinoma. V and J are TRBV7-2 and TRBJ1-5, with TRBD1 identical over 8 bases. This specimen consisted of blood, obtained from a patient whose treatment included radiotherapy and nephrectomy. The CDR3 loop reads CASSDGQGYFQPQHF. In DNA, the CDR3 is TGTGCCAGCAGCGACGGACAGGGTTATTTTCAGCCCCAGCATTTT.